This TCR beta chain was observed in a study of blood T cell repertoires in COVID-19 (dated by TCRdb to 2018 to 2020). Broadly, across the study: Samples covering the acute and convalescent phases of COVID-19 were provided by collaborators in the United States, Italy and Spain. The prospective study material was composed of cDNA or gDNA derived from T cells, B-cell-depleted T cells, or PBMCs. Deeply sampled blood TCRbeta repertoires from subjects exposed to, actively infected with, or recovered from COVID-19 were included in the dataset. The repertoires were released in a freely available public database meant as a resource for research on the immune response to SARS-CoV-2. Samples were obtained from the ongoing ImmuneRACE study (first 160 participants) and from about 1,300 subjects provided by 6 global collaborators. A de-identified subject ID, COVID-19 status, age in years and sex were almost always included in the sample metadata. Where HLA class I and class II types were available, the types were taken from metadata supplied by the sample provider, not from assay-based typing. Overall results and qualifications from the work: The quantity of clinical and demographic metadata differed by source and by participant and was supplied without curation.

In Seattle, one collaborating source enrolled patients while the infection was active and tracked those patients longitudinally over the course of disease. The collaborating institutions used their own protocols to collect whole blood in K2EDTA tubes. Collaborator samples were shipped for TCRbeta analysis as frozen whole blood, isolated PBMCs, or DNA extracted from either sample type. The immunoSEQ Assay, a bias-controlled multiplex PCR, was used to amplify TCRbeta CDR3 regions from genomic DNA. Regarding the original processing steps: Within the assay, amplification of reference gene primers was used to estimate how many nucleated cells each sample contained. To quantify the absolute abundance of each unique TCRbeta CDR3 rearrangement, sequence reads were collapsed and filtered. For each sample, productive Simpson clonality was calculated as the square root of Simpson's diversity index across productive rearrangements. Not all clones reach the TCRdb copy of this immuneACCESS table, which keeps in-frame sequences only. Checked studies attribute under half of the gap to unresolved V genes and leave the rest unexplained. V, J and clone size derive from that table, while D and trimming were established from the DNA sequence. The sample profile shows about 140,000 clones; over 80% of them were found once. Of the sample, less than 9% is held by the ten largest clones.

V lost 5 bases and J lost 8 bases; the stretch between them is 22 bases long. Measured from the cysteine to the phenylalanine, the CDR3 is 15 residues long. Only the CDR3 DNA is retained, 45 bases long and in frame from the first base. Reading the germline V gene gives CDR1 SGHTA and CDR2 FQGNSA. This clone was detected ten times or more. The antigen this receptor binds is unknown. The record has no base qualities; no much larger clone is one base away. The chain employs TRBV7-2 and TRBJ2-7, with an unclear D gene assignment. The source is a man aged 25-45 years with COVID-19, enrolled during active disease. Sequences were obtained from peripheral blood. The CDR3 has the sequence CASSPSSTTATKQYF. The DNA reads as follows: TGTGCCAGCAGCCCCTCGTCAACTACCGCTACGAAGCAGTACTTC.